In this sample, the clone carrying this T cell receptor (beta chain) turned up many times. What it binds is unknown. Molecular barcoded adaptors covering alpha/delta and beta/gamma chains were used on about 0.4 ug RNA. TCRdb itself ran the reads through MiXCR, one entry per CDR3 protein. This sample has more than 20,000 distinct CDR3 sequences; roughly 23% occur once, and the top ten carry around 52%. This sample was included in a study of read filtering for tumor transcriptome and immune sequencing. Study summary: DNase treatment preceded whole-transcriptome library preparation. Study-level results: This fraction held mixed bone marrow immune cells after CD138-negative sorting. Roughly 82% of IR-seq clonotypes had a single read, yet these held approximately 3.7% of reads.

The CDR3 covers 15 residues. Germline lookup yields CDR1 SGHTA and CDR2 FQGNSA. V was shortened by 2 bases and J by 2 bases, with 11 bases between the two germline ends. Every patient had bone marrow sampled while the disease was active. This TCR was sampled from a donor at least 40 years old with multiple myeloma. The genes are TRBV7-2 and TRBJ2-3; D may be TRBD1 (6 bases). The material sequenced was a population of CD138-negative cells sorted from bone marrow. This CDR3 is CASSLLTGLTDTQYF. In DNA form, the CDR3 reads TGTGCCAGCAGCTTACTGACAGGCCTCACAGATACGCAGTATTTT. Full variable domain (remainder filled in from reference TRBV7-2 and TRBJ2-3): GAGVSQSPSNKVTEKGKDVELRCDPISGHTALYWYRQSLGQGLEFLIYFQGNSAPDKSGLPSDRFSAERTGGSVSTLTIQRTQQEDSAVYLCASSLLTGLTDTQYFGPGTRLTVL.